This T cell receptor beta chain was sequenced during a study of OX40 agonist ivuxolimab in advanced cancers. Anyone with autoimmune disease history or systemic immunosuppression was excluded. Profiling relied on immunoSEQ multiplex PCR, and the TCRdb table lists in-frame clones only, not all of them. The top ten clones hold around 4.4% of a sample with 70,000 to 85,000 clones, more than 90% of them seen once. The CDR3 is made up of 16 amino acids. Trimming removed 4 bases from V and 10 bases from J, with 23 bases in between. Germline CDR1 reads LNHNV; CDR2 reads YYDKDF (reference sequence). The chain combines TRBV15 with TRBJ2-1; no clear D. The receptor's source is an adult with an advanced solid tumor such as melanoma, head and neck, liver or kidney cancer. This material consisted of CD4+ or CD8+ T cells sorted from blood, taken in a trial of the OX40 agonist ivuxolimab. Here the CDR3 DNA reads TGTGCCACCAGCATAGGTGGTTCGTTGGGGAATCAGGAGCAGTTCTTC. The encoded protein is CATSIGGSLGNQEQFF.